This is a list of T cell receptor beta chains from one sample in a study of cytomegalovirus exposure and HLA in healthy donors. Repertoires were generated with immunoSEQ multiplex PCR, while TCRdb's copy carries only in-frame clones and drops some. Of under 200,000 clones listed, 60% to 85% are singletons. The sequenced sample was PBMCs. Every receptor here comes from a female donor in good health and CMV-seronegative. Both conserved end residues are part of each CDR3. D genes are given only for firm matches. The size of a clone is reported for some rows only, either as once, few or many, or as a class for expanded clones.

TRBV6-1,-,TRBJ1-1,-,15,TGTGCCAGCAGGACAGGCAGGGAGACTGTCGCTGAAGCTTTCTTT,CASRTGRETVAEAFF
TRBV30,-,TRBJ1-1,-,14,TGTGCCTGGGAACCCCCCAGGGAGAACACTGAAGCTTTCTTT,CAWEPPRENTEAFF
TRBV6-5,-,TRBJ1-5,few,14,TGTGCCAGCAGTTATCAACTACAGGGAGAGCCCCAGCATTTT,CASSYQLQGEPQHF
TRBV11-2,TRBD2,TRBJ2-5,-,16,TGTGCCAGCAGCCCGGGACTAGCGGGGACACAAGAGACCCAGTACTTC,CASSPGLAGTQETQYF
TRBV7-9,-,TRBJ1-1,-,14,TGTGCCAGCAGCTTAGATACGGGGAACACTGAAGCTTTCTTT,CASSLDTGNTEAFF
TRBV27,-,TRBJ2-7,-,15,TGTGCCAGCAGTTTAAGGACAGTCGATCTCTACGAGCAGTACTTC,CASSLRTVDLYEQYF
TRBV10-2,-,TRBJ2-1,-,11,TGCGCCAGCAGTCCCAGGTATGAGCAGTTCTTC,CASSPRYEQFF
TRBV5-4,TRBD2,TRBJ2-7,-,13,TGTGCCAGCAGCCGGGACCTGGGAGGGGAGCAGTACTTC,CASSRDLGGEQYF
TRBV7-8,TRBD2,TRBJ2-3,-,15,TGTGCCAGCAGCTTGCGGGGGGGCCGGGCAGATACGCAGTATTTT,CASSLRGGRADTQYF
TRBV28,TRBD2,TRBJ2-3,-,16,TGTGCCAGCAGCGCCCCGAGCGGGAGGGGCACAGATACGCAGTATTTT,CASSAPSGRGTDTQYF
TRBV7-9,-,TRBJ2-2,-,15,TGTGCCAGCAGCTTAGGGAGGGAGCGAACCGGGGAGCTGTTTTTT,CASSLGRERTGELFF